The 9 T cell receptor beta chains listed next were all sequenced from one sample in a study of post-analysis software for immune sequencing data. Study findings and constraints: Elevated frequency relative to controls characterized 4 or 5 TRBV segments in patients, TRBV5-6, TRBV5-1 and TRBV20-1 among them.

Included in the TCR beta cDNA libraries were unique molecular identifiers. TCRdb re-called the PCR reads through MiXCR, storing one row per CDR3 protein. The table has 350,000 to 500,000 distinct CDR3 sequences, approximately 42% seen once. These receptors have no identified antigens. Sequencing was done on a sample of blood. The source is a girl aged 2 to 9 with multiple sclerosis.

The chain employs TRBV7-9 and TRBJ2-6, with no clear D. The CDR3 has 14 amino acids. Trimming stripped 6 bases from V and 1 base from J, with 7 bases between. Per germline, CDR1 SEHNR and CDR2 FQNEAQ (reference sequence). CDR3 amino acids: CASSGRSGANVLTF. The CDR3 nucleotides are TGTGCCAGCAGTGGTAGATCTGGGGCCAACGTCCTGACTTTC.

This sequence joins TRBV27 and TRBJ2-1, with TRBD2 identical over 9 bases. V lost 3 bases to trimming and J lost 9 bases; unmatched junction nucleotides: 6. There are 14 residues in the CDR3. Per germline, CDR1 MNHEY and CDR2 SMNVEV (reference sequence). The CDR3 DNA reads TGTGCCAGCAGTTTTGCGGGAGGGCCTATTGAGCAGTTCTTC. Amino acid sequence: CASSFAGGPIEQFF.

The CDR3 sequence: CASRGTTGAGNTIYF. The CDR3 nucleotides are TGTGCCAGCCGGGGGACGACAGGGGCGGGAAACACCATATATTTT. This sequence joins TRBV12-3 or TRBV12-4 and TRBJ1-3; 8 bases are shared with TRBD1. CDR3 length: 15 residues. The trim removed 8 bases at V and 4 bases at J, leaving 10 bases unmatched.

This clonotype was counted only a few times. V is TRBV20-1 and J is TRBJ2-7; 7 nucleotides align to TRBD2. After removal of 2 bases from V and 2 bases from J, the junction contained 12 bases not matched to a gene. CDR3 length: 16 amino acids. The germline V gene encodes CDR1 DFQATT and CDR2 SNEGSKA (reference sequence). In DNA form, the CDR3 reads TGCAGTGCTAGACCCAAAGCCGGCGGGGGAACCTACGAGCAGTACTTC. This translates into CSARPKAGGGTYEQYF.

This CDR3 reads CASRRLALSSYNEQFF. CDR3 DNA sequence: TGTGCCAGCAGGCGACTAGCGTTAAGCTCCTACAATGAGCAGTTCTTC. This rearrangement joins TRBV12-3 or TRBV12-4 to TRBJ2-1; TRBD2 agrees at 8 bases. The V gene end was trimmed by 6 bases and the J gene end by 0 bases; junction bases not matched to a gene: 7. CDR3 length: 16 residues.

The chain uses TRBV9 and TRBJ1-1, with unresolved D. The CDR3 is made up of 16 amino acids. In germline, CDR1 is SGDLS, CDR2 YYNGEE. Trimming pared 0 bases from V and 0 bases from J, leaving 12 bases between. CDR3 amino acids: CASSVGVRQLNTEAFF. The CDR3 DNA follows: TGTGCCAGCAGCGTAGGGGTACGGCAGCTGAACACTGAAGCTTTCTTT.

This clonotype was picked up one time. The chain uses TRBV28 and TRBJ2-7; TRBD1 matches 10 bases. V lost 5 bases, J lost 3 bases, and 7 bases stayed unmatched. The CDR3 loop spans 15 amino acids. Per the germline V gene, CDR1 is MDHEN and CDR2 is SYDVKM. The CDR3 nucleotides are TGTGCCAGCAGTGATGACAGGGGGCTTGGCTACGAGCAGTACTTC. This encodes CASSDDRGLGYEQYF.

The chain combines TRBV20-1 with TRBJ1-4; perhaps TRBD1 as D (5 bases). The V and J ends lost 2 bases and 7 bases respectively, with 14 bases between them. Germline V gene lookup returns CDR1 DFQATT and CDR2 SNEGSKA (reference sequence). The CDR3 is 14 residues long. Here the CDR3 reads CSARPYQGVEKLFF. The CDR3, as DNA: TGCAGTGCTAGACCCTATCAGGGAGTTGAAAAACTGTTTTTT.

The rearrangement uses TRBV7-9 and TRBJ2-1; TRBD2 aligns across 10 bases. Looked up from germline, CDR1 is SEHNR and CDR2 is FQNEAQ (reference sequence). J lost 7 bases, V lost 4 bases, and 13 bases had no gene match. The CDR3 has 17 residues. The CDR3 coding sequence is TGTGCCAGCAGCTATCCTGGGTTGGCTAGCGGGGGAAATGAGCAGTTCTTC. Translating it yields CASSYPGLASGGNEQFF. Based on the CDR3 plus reference TRBV7-9 and TRBJ2-1, the full variable domain is DTGVSQNPRHKITKRGQNVTFRCDPISEHNRLYWYRQTLGQGPEFLTYFQNEAQLEKSRLLSDRFSAERPKGSFSTLEIQRTEQGDSAMYLCASSYPGLASGGNEQFFGPGTRLTVL.